This TCR beta chain was identified in a study of T-cell memory formation after mild COVID-19. CDR3 length: 15 residues. Per the germline V gene, CDR1 is MGHRA and CDR2 is YSYEKL. Losses at the gene ends were 4 bases for V and 4 bases for J; bases not matched to a gene: 3. TCRdb processed the 5' RACE reads anew with MiXCR; each CDR3 protein has one entry. The repertoire holds over 300,000 distinct CDR3 sequences, with 20% as singletons. The genes are TRBV4-1 and TRBJ2-3; TRBD1 matches at 12 bases. What was sequenced was PBMCs or a T cell subset sorted from them (not recorded which). This sequence was found in a man aged 18 to 30 who had mild COVID-19 (a few samples of this study predate the infection). Cell type and time point are not known. The CDR3 here is CASSPGQGAPDTQYF. CDR3 coding DNA: TGCGCCAGCAGCCCGGGACAGGGGGCCCCAGATACGCAGTATTTT.